The T cell receptor beta chain described here comes from a study of control samples from healthy donors and cancer patients. The repertoire was sequenced with immunoSEQ multiplex PCR; TCRdb's copy has only in-frame clones and lacks some. This sample carries almost 90,000 clones, around nine tenths of them seen once, and the ten largest clones take around 21%. Trimming shortened V by 1 base and J by 5 bases, and 5 bases separated the two germline ends. Germline values: CDR1 SQVTM, CDR2 ANQGSEA. The CDR3 extends over 11 amino acids. The chain carries TRBV29-1 and TRBJ1-2; D is ambiguous. The receptor was derived from a man aged 30 to 39 in good health. The sequenced sample consisted of blood. The CDR3 sequence: CSVEGGYGYTF. The CDR3 DNA reads TGCAGCGTTGAAGGGGGTTATGGCTACACCTTC.